This is a list of T cell receptor beta chains from one sample in a study of blood T cells in healthy people across ages. TCRdb used MiXCR to reprocess the 5' RACE reads, holding one entry per CDR3 protein. The repertoire holds about 1.6 million distinct CDR3 sequences, around 35% seen once, with 11% in the top ten. The sample consisted of blood. The receptors stem from a woman aged 25 to 39 in good health. CDR3s include the opening cysteine and the closing phenylalanine or tryptophan. D genes are given only for firm matches. Not every row has a clone size; where given, it reads once, few, many or a size class.

>TRBV6-5|TRBJ1-6|NA|NA
CASSYVGGGSPLHF
TGTGCCAGCAGTTACGTGGGAGGAGGTTCACCCCTCCACTTT
>TRBV29-1|TRBJ1-1|NA|NA
CSTSTVGAEAFF
TGCAGCACTTCGACGGTGGGGGCTGAAGCTTTCTTT
>TRBV6-5|TRBJ2-5|NA|NA
CASSYLATQYF
TGTGCCAGCAGTTACTTAGCGACCCAGTACTTC
>TRBV11-2|TRBJ2-5|NA|TRBD2
CASSTTSGEDQETQYF
TGTGCCAGCAGCACTACTAGCGGGGAAGACCAAGAGACCCAGTACTTC
>TRBV27|TRBJ2-5|NA|NA
CASSLRPRQNQETQYF
TGTGCCAGCAGTTTACGGCCGCGACAGAACCAAGAGACCCAGTACTTC
>TRBV6-2/TRBV6-3|TRBJ1-1|NA|TRBD1
CASSPTGSEAFF
TGTGCCAGCAGCCCGACAGGGAGTGAAGCTTTCTTT
>TRBV11-1|TRBJ2-3|NA|TRBD2
CASSPGTSGREDTQYF
TGTGCCAGCAGCCCTGGGACTAGCGGGAGGGAAGATACGCAGTATTTT
>TRBV18|TRBJ1-1|NA|NA
CASSVQGLGTEAFF
TGTGCCAGCTCAGTTCAGGGATTAGGGACTGAAGCTTTCTTT
>TRBV20-1|TRBJ2-7|NA|TRBD2
CSARDYVGGSYEQYF
TGCAGTGCTAGAGATTACGTCGGGGGGTCCTACGAGCAGTACTTC
>TRBV12-3/TRBV12-4|TRBJ1-6|few|TRBD1
CASSTGTGEWNSPLHF
TGTGCCAGCAGTACCGGGACAGGGGAATGGAATTCACCCCTCCACTTT
>TRBV20-1|TRBJ2-2|NA|TRBD2
CSAPQGGRASGELFF
TGCAGTGCCCCCCAAGGCGGGAGGGCGTCCGGGGAGCTGTTTTTT
>TRBV7-8|TRBJ2-3|few|NA
CASSPGWGSTDTQYF
TGTGCCAGCAGCCCCGGGTGGGGATCCACAGATACGCAGTATTTT
>TRBV27|TRBJ1-2|few|NA
CASSFSVRESNYGYTF
TGTGCCAGCAGTTTTTCTGTCAGGGAAAGTAACTATGGCTACACCTTC
>TRBV7-2|TRBJ1-1|NA|NA
CASSLLGQSNTEAFF
TGTGCCAGCAGCTTACTTGGACAGTCGAACACTGAAGCTTTCTTT
>TRBV11-3|TRBJ2-3|NA|TRBD2
CASSLDGSGGTDTQYF
TGTGCCAGCAGCTTAGACGGCAGCGGGGGAACAGATACGCAGTATTTT
>TRBV5-1|TRBJ2-7|NA|TRBD1
CASSSNTGAYEQYF
TGCGCCAGCAGCTCCAATACAGGGGCCTACGAGCAGTACTTC
>TRBV2|TRBJ1-2|once|NA
CASEWGREGYTF
TGTGCCAGCGAGTGGGGGCGCGAGGGCTACACCTTC
>TRBV12-5|TRBJ1-2|NA|NA
CASGPDWGDGYTF
TGTGCTAGTGGTCCAGACTGGGGGGATGGCTACACCTTC
>TRBV3-1|TRBJ2-1|NA|TRBD2
CASSPRTSDYNEQFF
TGTGCCAGCAGCCCCCGGACTAGCGACTACAATGAGCAGTTCTTC
>TRBV2|TRBJ2-1|few|NA
CASSFSPLGFSYNEQFF
TGTGCCAGCAGTTTCTCTCCCCTAGGTTTCTCCTACAATGAGCAGTTCTTC
>TRBV6-1|TRBJ1-1|NA|NA
CASSPRGGERNTEAFF
TGTGCCAGCAGTCCCCGAGGGGGGGAGAGGAACACTGAAGCTTTCTTT
>TRBV3-1|TRBJ2-3|NA|NA
CASSQHGRSDTQYF
TGTGCCAGCAGCCAACATGGACGTTCAGATACGCAGTATTTT
>TRBV5-1|TRBJ2-7|few|NA
CASSSDEGRTYEQYF
TGCGCCAGCAGCTCCGATGAGGGACGGACGTACGAGCAGTACTTC